This T cell receptor beta chain appears in the sequencing data of a study of regulatory T cells in long-lasting Graves disease. The junction had 9 bases not matched to a gene; V was cut back by 3 bases and J by 0 bases. CDR1 is MGHRA, CDR2 YSYEKL, per germline. The CDR3 loop spans 17 amino acids. In building TCR beta libraries, iRepertoire HTBI primers were used together with Arm-PCR of CDR3 regions. One entry per CDR3 protein, called by TCRdb with MiXCR from the multiplex PCR reads. The sample yields 400,000 to 550,000 distinct CDR3 sequences, about 15% seen once. Regarding time point: newly diagnosed GD, antithyroid drugs for less than 3 months. PBMC RNA served as the TCR library source. EDTA tubes were used for drawing around 8.8 milliliters of peripheral blood. These same records also appear under a second study, on T cells in Graves' hyperthyroidism and ophthalmopathy.

Source: peripheral blood mononuclear cells (PBMCs), taken at new diagnosis, from a patient treated with antithyroid drugs. This sequence was found in a woman aged 25-40 years with Graves disease. The chain is built from TRBV4-1 and TRBJ2-7; 9 nucleotides line up with TRBD2. The CDR3 loop is CASSHDPGTSHSYEQYF. The CDR3, as DNA: TGCGCCAGCAGCCATGACCCCGGGACTAGCCACTCCTACGAGCAGTACTTC.